Presented here are 27 T cell receptor beta chains from one specimen sequenced in a study of human T cells and chemical hapten exposure. The time point here: patch test 2, 6 weeks after DPC sensitization. Treatment described: therapeutic diphenylcyclopropenone sensitization with weekly scalp DPC. TCRdb reprocessed the RACE reads via MiXCR and lists one record per CDR3 protein. The sample yields about 84,000 distinct CDR3 sequences, roughly a tenth seen once. The sample here was whole blood, taken in connection with sensitization to the hapten diphenylcyclopropenone (DPC). These receptors originate from a woman aged 45-59 years with alopecia areata. Some clones in this sample may be carry-over from other donors' samples.

The chain carries TRBV7-6 and TRBJ2-1; 14 positions agree with TRBD2. Germline lookup yields CDR1 SGHVS and CDR2 FNYEAQ. The trim removed 1 base at V and 7 bases at J, leaving 3 bases unmatched. The CDR3 is made up of 16 amino acids. The CDR3 here is CASSLVGTSGSNEQFF. CDR3 in DNA: TGTGCCAGCAGCTTAGTCGGGACTAGCGGGAGTAATGAGCAGTTCTTC.

The V gene is TRBV7-9, the J gene TRBJ1-1; D is unclear. The CDR3 extends over 15 amino acids. Germline V CDR1 and CDR2: SEHNR, FQNEAQ (reference sequence). Trimming removed 5 bases at V and 7 bases at J, with 20 bases between. In nucleotides, the CDR3 is TGTGCCAGCAGCCCAGTCGGACCGTCCACAGATGAAGCTTTCTTT. Amino acids: CASSPVGPSTDEAFF.

This clonotype was detected many times. The rearrangement uses TRBV11-2 and TRBJ2-1; D remains ambiguous. Trimming removed 5 bases from V and 2 bases from J, with 7 bases in between. CDR3 size: 13 residues. CDR1 is SGHAT, CDR2 FQNNGV, per germline. CDR3 sequence reads: CASSTKPYNEQFF. CDR3 bases: TGTGCCAGCAGCACAAAGCCCTACAATGAGCAGTTCTTC.

This clonotype was recorded at least ten times. The V call is TRBV12-3 or TRBV12-4, the J call TRBJ1-4; unclear D gene. V gave up 7 bases and J gave up 10 bases, with 19 bases separating them. The CDR3 sequence is 14 residues long. CDR3 sequence reads: CASTRSTAPGKLFF. Here the CDR3 DNA reads TGTGCCAGCACCCGGAGTACAGCGCCGGGAAAACTGTTTTTT.

V is TRBV15 and J is TRBJ2-1; tentative D call: TRBD1 (5 bases). CDR1 and CDR2 (germline): LNHNV, YYDKDF (reference sequence). Trimming took off 2 bases at V and 4 bases at J, with 12 bases between the two ends. The CDR3 sequence is 15 residues long. The CDR3 DNA sequence: TGTGCCACCAGCAGATCTGACAGTCCTTACAATGAGCAGTTCTTC. Its protein product is CATSRSDSPYNEQFF.

This clonotype came up a few times. The rearrangement joins TRBV27 to TRBJ1-1, with a weak D call TRBD1 (5 bases). Trimming removed 5 bases at V and 10 bases at J, with 14 bases between. This CDR3 comprises 12 residues. The germline CDR1 and CDR2 sequences are MNHEY and SMNVEV (reference sequence). DNA of the CDR3: TGTGCCAGCAGTGGAGGACCCGGGGCAGCTTTCTTT. It encodes CASSGGPGAAFF.

V and J are TRBV12-3 or TRBV12-4 and TRBJ1-5; D not resolved. The CDR3 loop spans 15 amino acids. Between the trimmed V and J ends, which lost 3 bases and 2 bases, there was a span of 11 bases. This CDR3 is CASSFEEWGNQPQHF. CDR3 in DNA: TGTGCCAGCAGTTTCGAGGAGTGGGGCAATCAGCCCCAGCATTTT.

V gene TRBV29-1 combines with J gene TRBJ1-2; D not certain. Germline V gene data show CDR1 as SQVTM and CDR2 as ANQGSEA. This CDR3 region has 10 residues. With 1 base removed from V and 6 bases from J, the gap between germline ends came to 3 bases. CDR3 loop: CSVEGNGYTF. Written as DNA, the CDR3 is TGCAGCGTTGAAGGGAATGGCTACACCTTC.

In this sample, this clonotype turned up many times. The rearrangement uses TRBV15 and TRBJ1-6, with 7 bases that match TRBD1. Germline V lookup: CDR1 LNHNV, CDR2 YYDKDF (reference sequence). The ends lost 1 base at V and 6 bases at J; junction bases unmatched: 6. The CDR3 has 16 residues. The CDR3 DNA reads as TGTGCCACCAGCAGAGCCTACGACAGGGCTAATTCACCCCTCCACTTT. It yields the protein CATSRAYDRANSPLHF.

Concerning this clonotype: This sequence may be a read error, since a much larger clone differs from it by one base. The chain links TRBV30 to TRBJ2-5; D gene uncertain. CDR1 is GTSNPN and CDR2 is SVGIG in the germline V gene (reference sequence). The CDR3 sequence is 15 residues long. The chain's CDR3 is CAWSVRRHRTEIQYF. The CDR3 nucleotides read TGTGCCTGGAGTGTACGTCGCCACCGCACCGAGATCCAGTACTTC.

This clonotype was detected a few times. V and J are TRBV20-1 and TRBJ1-1; no reliable D call. This CDR3 contains 13 residues. Germline CDR1 is DFQATT and CDR2 is SNEGSKA (reference sequence). The V end was cut by 7 bases, the J end by 0 bases, with 12 bases between. In DNA form, the CDR3 reads TGCAGTGTGCTGGGCCACCTGAACACTGAAGCTTTCTTT. Its translation is CSVLGHLNTEAFF.

This clonotype was seen at least ten times. V gene TRBV11-2 combines with J gene TRBJ2-1; no clear D gene. The CDR3 length is 13 residues. Germline V gene lookup returns CDR1 SGHAT and CDR2 FQNNGV. The ends were cut back, 2 bases at V and 9 bases at J, with 11 bases in the middle. The CDR3, as DNA: TGTGCCAGCAGCTTAATCTCATTACCTGAGCAGTTCTTC. Translated: CASSLISLPEQFF.

V gene TRBV7-9 combines with J gene TRBJ1-1, with a tentative D call TRBD1 (5 bases). Trimming removed 5 bases at V and 1 base at J, with 11 bases between. This CDR3 region has 14 residues. The germline V gene encodes CDR1 SEHNR and CDR2 FQNEAQ (reference sequence). CDR3 amino acids: CASSPLDRNTEAFF. CDR3 DNA sequence: TGTGCCAGCAGCCCACTCGACAGGAACACTGAAGCTTTCTTT.

This clonotype was recorded at least ten times. V gene TRBV3-1 combines with J gene TRBJ2-3; the D gene is possibly TRBD1 (5 bases). Germline-derived CDR1 and CDR2 are LGHDT and YNNKEL (reference sequence). V gave up 0 bases and J gave up 4 bases, with 11 bases separating them. The CDR3 sequence is 15 residues long. The CDR3 DNA reads TGTGCCAGCAGCCAAGAGATACAGGCGGCAGATACGCAGTATTTT. Its translation: CASSQEIQAADTQYF.

This clonotype came up many times. The V gene is TRBV29-1, the J gene TRBJ2-1; possible D gene TRBD2, 5 bases. Germline-derived CDR1 and CDR2 are SQVTM and ANQGSEA. There are 13 residues in the CDR3. V lost 7 bases and J 0 bases, leaving 10 bases between the germline ends. Here the CDR3 reads CSGGHFSYNEQFF. In DNA form, the CDR3 reads TGCAGCGGAGGGCATTTCTCCTACAATGAGCAGTTCTTC.

For the CDR3, the DNA is TGTGCCAGCAAACCTCTAGCGGTAAGCTCCTACAATGAGCAGTTCTTC. Amino acids: CASKPLAVSSYNEQFF. This rearrangement joins TRBV12-3 or TRBV12-4 to TRBJ2-1; 7 bases fit TRBD2. V dropped 7 bases and J dropped 0; count of bases not matched to a gene: 9. The CDR3 sequence is 16 residues long.

This clonotype was picked up many times. The J gene is TRBJ1-5, the V gene TRBV2; the D gene is possibly TRBD1 (6 bases). Germline CDR1 reads SNHLY; CDR2 reads FYNNEI. The CDR3 consists of 13 residues. Trimming removed 6 bases from V and 4 bases from J, with 10 bases in between. The CDR3 reads CASRTQGNQPQHF. CDR3 DNA sequence: TGTGCCAGCAGGACACAGGGAAATCAGCCCCAGCATTTT.

This clonotype appeared many times. The V and J genes are TRBV29-1 and TRBJ1-1; D unclear. V shed 4 bases and J shed 5 bases, with 11 bases lying between them. CDR3 length: 12 residues. Looked up from germline, CDR1 is SQVTM and CDR2 is ANQGSEA. CDR3 in DNA: TGCAGCGTTGTTGAGGCGCAGACTGAAGCTTTCTTT. It codes for CSVVEAQTEAFF.

The chain employs TRBV28 and TRBJ1-3; D is undetermined. Germline values: CDR1 MDHEN, CDR2 SYDVKM. The CDR3 extends over 18 amino acids. The V and J ends lost 4 bases and 0 bases respectively, with 19 bases between them. CDR3 in amino acids: CASSSITFGVYSGNTIYF. The CDR3 bases are TGTGCCAGCAGTTCTATCACTTTTGGCGTTTACTCTGGAAACACCATATATTTT.

The chain is built from TRBV6-5 and TRBJ2-7; a possible D gene is TRBD1 (6 bases). The germline CDR1 and CDR2 sequences are MNHEY and SVGAGI. V was pared by 4 bases and J by 8 bases, with 15 bases between. The CDR3 spans 13 residues. In nucleotides, the CDR3 is TGTGCCAGCAGTTCTGGACAGAGACGGCAGCAGTACTTC. It yields the protein CASSSGQRRQQYF.

This clonotype was seen more than once but under ten times. The rearrangement joins TRBV20-1 to TRBJ2-7; TRBD2 is a possible D gene (5 bases). The CDR3 is 14 amino acids. The germline CDR1 and CDR2 sequences are DFQATT and SNEGSKA (reference sequence). The germline V and J ends were trimmed by 0 bases and 2 bases, with 11 bases remaining between them. The CDR3 coding sequence is TGCAGTGCTAGAGATGACGAGGGCCCCTACGAGCAGTACTTC. It specifies CSARDDEGPYEQYF.

This chain connects TRBV13 to TRBJ2-1; perhaps TRBD1 as D (5 bases). Germline loops: CDR1 PRHDT, CDR2 FYEKMQ (reference sequence). The CDR3 covers 14 residues. Trimming stripped 7 bases from V and 6 bases from J, with 16 bases between. CDR3 residues: CASTHKGKGNEQFF. The CDR3 nucleotides are TGTGCCAGCACCCACAAGGGGAAAGGCAATGAGCAGTTCTTC.

This chain uses TRBV12-3 or TRBV12-4 with TRBJ2-1; TRBD1 aligns across 8 bases. CDR3 length: 13 amino acids. The V segment lost 8 bases and the J segment 7 bases; nucleotides outside the gene matches: 7. This CDR3 reads CASGRTGMNEQFF. CDR3 coding DNA: TGTGCCAGCGGAAGGACAGGGATGAATGAGCAGTTCTTC.

The chain has TRBV10-3 and TRBJ2-7, with D perhaps matching TRBD1 or TRBD2 (6 bases each). V was pared by 3 bases and J by 4 bases, with 7 bases between. Germline V lookup: CDR1 ENHRY, CDR2 SYGVKD. The CDR3 sequence is 12 residues long. In nucleotides, the CDR3 is TGTGCCATCAGTGAAGGGGGGTACGAGCAGTACTTC. Translated, it gives CAISEGGYEQYF.

This clonotype was recorded many times. V gene TRBV14 combines with J gene TRBJ1-1; no firm D call. CDR1 and CDR2 from the germline V gene are SGHDN and FVKESK. There are 17 residues in the CDR3. The germline V and J ends were trimmed by 1 base and 5 bases, with 20 bases remaining between them. In DNA, the CDR3 is TGTGCCAGCAGCCAAGGGCTTCGATTAACTAAAATGACTGAAGCTTTCTTT. It yields the protein CASSQGLRLTKMTEAFF.

This clonotype occurred many times. The chain carries TRBV11-2 and TRBJ2-1; D might be TRBD2 (6 bases). Deletions cut 2 bases from V and 9 bases from J, with 17 bases between. Per germline, CDR1 SGHAT and CDR2 FQNNGV. There are 15 residues in the CDR3. CDR3 sequence reads: CASSLLTAGVGEQFF. The DNA of the CDR3 is TGTGCCAGCAGCTTATTAACAGCGGGTGTAGGTGAGCAGTTCTTC.

In its sample, this clonotype was seen many times. The V and J genes are TRBV4-3 and TRBJ2-2; possibly TRBD2 for D (5 bases). V shed 1 base and J shed 3 bases, with 15 bases lying between them. The CDR3 has 17 amino acids. The germline V gene has CDR1 LGHNA and CDR2 YSLEER. The CDR3 loop reads CASSQATLGSDTGELFF. The CDR3 coding sequence is TGCGCCAGCAGCCAAGCCACGCTAGGGAGTGACACCGGGGAGCTGTTTTTT.